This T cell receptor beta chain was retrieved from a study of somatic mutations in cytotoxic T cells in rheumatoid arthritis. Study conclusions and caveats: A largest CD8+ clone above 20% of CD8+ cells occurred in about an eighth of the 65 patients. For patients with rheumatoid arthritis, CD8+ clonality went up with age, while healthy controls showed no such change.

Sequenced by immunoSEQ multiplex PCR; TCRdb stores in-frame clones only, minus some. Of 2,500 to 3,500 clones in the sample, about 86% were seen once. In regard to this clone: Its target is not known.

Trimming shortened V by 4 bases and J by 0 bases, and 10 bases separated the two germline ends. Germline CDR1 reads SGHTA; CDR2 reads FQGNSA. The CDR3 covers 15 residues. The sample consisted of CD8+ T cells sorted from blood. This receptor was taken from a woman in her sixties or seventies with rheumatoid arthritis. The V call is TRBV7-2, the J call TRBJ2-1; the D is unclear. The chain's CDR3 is CASSSPPSSYNEQFF. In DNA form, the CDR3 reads TGTGCCAGCAGCTCGCCACCCAGCTCCTACAATGAGCAGTTCTTC.